Detailed here is one T cell receptor (beta chain). Generated by immunoSEQ multiplex PCR, the TCRdb table keeps only in-frame clones and is missing some. The sample has 250,000 to 350,000 clones, roughly 85% seen once. The entry originates in a study of blood T cell repertoires in COVID-19. For the study at large: PBMCs, B-cell-depleted T cells, or T cells provided the cDNA or gDNA that made up the material.

Participant ages covered about 18 to 89 years across 24 US areas. The source material was PBMCs or T cells enriched from blood (not recorded which). The receptor's source is a woman aged 40 to 50 who had recovered from COVID-19.

CDR3 region: CASSLAGTSGRAGELFF. As DNA, the CDR3 is TGTGCCAGCAGCTTAGCTGGGACTAGCGGGAGGGCCGGGGAGCTGTTTTTT. The rearrangement uses TRBV7-2 and TRBJ2-2, with TRBD2 matching over 16 bases. Germline-derived CDR1 and CDR2 are SGHTA and FQGNSA. With V trimmed by 0 bases and J by 6 bases, 1 base remained unmatched. This CDR3 is built from 17 residues.